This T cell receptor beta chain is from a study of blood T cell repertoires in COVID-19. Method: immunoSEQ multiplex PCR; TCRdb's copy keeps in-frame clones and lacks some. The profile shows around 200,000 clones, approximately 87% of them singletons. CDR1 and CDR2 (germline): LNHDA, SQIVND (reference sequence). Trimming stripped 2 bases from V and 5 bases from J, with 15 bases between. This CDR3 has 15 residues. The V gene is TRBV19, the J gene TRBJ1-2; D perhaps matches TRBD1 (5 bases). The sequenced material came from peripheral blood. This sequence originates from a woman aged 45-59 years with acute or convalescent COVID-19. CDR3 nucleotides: TGTGCCAGTAGTATATACGGCCAAGGGGTTTATGGCTACACCTTC. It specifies CASSIYGQGVYGYTF.